This TCR beta chain was identified during a study of regulatory T cells in long-lasting Graves disease. Sample time point: newly diagnosed GD, antithyroid drugs for less than 3 months. PBMC RNA served as the TCR library source. Study-wide results and limits: Having few samples may have compromised the accuracy.

Germline V lookup: CDR1 SEHNR, CDR2 FQNEAQ (reference sequence). CDR3 length: 18 residues. With V trimmed by 4 bases and J by 4 bases, 19 bases remained unmatched. A note on this clonotype: Its antigen remains unidentified.

To make TCR beta libraries, researchers used iRepertoire HTBI primers and Arm-PCR of CDR3 regions. In TCRdb, the multiplex PCR reads were re-called with MiXCR into one record per CDR3 protein. This sample has about 620,000 distinct CDR3 sequences, with roughly 16% found just once. This sample also belongs to another study, concerning T cells in Graves' hyperthyroidism and ophthalmopathy.

The chain joins TRBV7-9 to TRBJ2-7; 7 bases map to TRBD1. The source is a woman under 40 with Graves disease. Sequenced material: peripheral blood mononuclear cells (PBMCs), taken at new diagnosis, from a patient treated with antithyroid drugs. The CDR3 nucleotides are TGTGCCAGCAGCTCGACAAATCTTAGGATAGGGGGCATATACGAGCAGTACTTC. Protein product: CASSSTNLRIGGIYEQYF.